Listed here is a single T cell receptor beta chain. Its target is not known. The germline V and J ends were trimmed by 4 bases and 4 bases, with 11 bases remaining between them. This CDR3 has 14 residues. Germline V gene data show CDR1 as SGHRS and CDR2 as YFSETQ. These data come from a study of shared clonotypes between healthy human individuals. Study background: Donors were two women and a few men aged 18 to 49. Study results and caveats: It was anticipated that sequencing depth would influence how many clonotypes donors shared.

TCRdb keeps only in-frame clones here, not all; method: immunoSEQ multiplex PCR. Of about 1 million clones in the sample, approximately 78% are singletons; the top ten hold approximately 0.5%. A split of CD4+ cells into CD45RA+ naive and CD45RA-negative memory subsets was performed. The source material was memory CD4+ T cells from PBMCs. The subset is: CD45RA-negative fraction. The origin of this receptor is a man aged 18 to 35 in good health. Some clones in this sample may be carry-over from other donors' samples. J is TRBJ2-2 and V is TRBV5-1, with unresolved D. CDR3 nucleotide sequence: TGCGCCAGCAGCCCACTGGTGGGCACCGGGGAGCTGTTTTTT. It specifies CASSPLVGTGELFF.